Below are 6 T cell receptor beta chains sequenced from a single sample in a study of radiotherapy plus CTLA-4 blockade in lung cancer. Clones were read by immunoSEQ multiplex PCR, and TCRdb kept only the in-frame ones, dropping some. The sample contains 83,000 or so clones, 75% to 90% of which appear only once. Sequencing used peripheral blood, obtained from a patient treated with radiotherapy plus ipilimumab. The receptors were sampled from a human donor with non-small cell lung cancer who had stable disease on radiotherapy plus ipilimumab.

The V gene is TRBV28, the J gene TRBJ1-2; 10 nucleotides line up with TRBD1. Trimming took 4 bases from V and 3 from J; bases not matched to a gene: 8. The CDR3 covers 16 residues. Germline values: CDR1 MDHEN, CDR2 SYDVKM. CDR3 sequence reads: CASSSTGTGEYYGYTF. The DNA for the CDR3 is TGTGCCAGCAGTTCCACCGGGACAGGGGAATACTATGGCTACACCTTC.

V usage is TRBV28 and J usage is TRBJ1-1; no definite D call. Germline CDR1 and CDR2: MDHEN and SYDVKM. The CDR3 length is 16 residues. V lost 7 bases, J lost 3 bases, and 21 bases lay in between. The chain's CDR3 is CASNELGVVGDTEAFF. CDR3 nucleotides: TGTGCCAGCAACGAACTAGGAGTTGTCGGGGACACTGAAGCTTTCTTT.

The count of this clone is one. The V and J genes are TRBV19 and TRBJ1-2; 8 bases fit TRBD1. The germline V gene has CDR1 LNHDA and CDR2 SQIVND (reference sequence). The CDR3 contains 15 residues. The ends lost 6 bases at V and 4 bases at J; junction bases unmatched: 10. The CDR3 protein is CASRDTGGTFYGYTF. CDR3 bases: TGTGCCAGTAGGGATACAGGGGGAACCTTCTATGGCTACACCTTC.

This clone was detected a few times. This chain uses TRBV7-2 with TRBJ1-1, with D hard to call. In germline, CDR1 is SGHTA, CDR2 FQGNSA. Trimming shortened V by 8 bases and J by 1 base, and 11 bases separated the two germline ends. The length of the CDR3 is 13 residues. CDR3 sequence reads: CASGEVPNTEAFF. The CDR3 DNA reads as TGTGCCAGCGGCGAGGTCCCGAACACTGAAGCTTTCTTT.

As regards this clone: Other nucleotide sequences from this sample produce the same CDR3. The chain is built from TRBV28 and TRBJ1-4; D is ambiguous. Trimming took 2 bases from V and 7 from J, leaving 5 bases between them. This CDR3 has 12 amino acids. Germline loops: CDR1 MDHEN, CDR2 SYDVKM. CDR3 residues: CASSLNGEKLFF. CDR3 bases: TGTGCCAGCAGTTTAAATGGTGAAAAACTGTTTTTT.

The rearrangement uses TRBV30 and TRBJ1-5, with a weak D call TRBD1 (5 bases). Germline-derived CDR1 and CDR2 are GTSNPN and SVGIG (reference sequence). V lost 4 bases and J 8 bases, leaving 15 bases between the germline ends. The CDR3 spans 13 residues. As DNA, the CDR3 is TGTGCCTGGACGCGTGACAGTCAAGAGCCCCAGCATTTT. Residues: CAWTRDSQEPQHF.